These 22 T cell receptor beta chains originate from one sample sequenced in a study of T cell therapy after organ transplantation. No cognate antigen is known for these TCRs. Some clones are missing from TCRdb's copy, which holds only in-frame ones; the method was immunoSEQ multiplex PCR. The sample has 45,000 to 50,000 clones, approximately 94% seen once. This material consisted of CD8+ T cells from blood, taken before autologous CMV-specific T cell therapy. The receptor source for this set is a human patient who had received a solid organ transplant and had CMV disease.

The chain combines TRBV5-1 with TRBJ1-1, with 7 bases identical to TRBD1. CDR3 size: 14 residues. J was trimmed by 4 bases and V by 9 bases; bases with no gene match: 12. Germline V lookup: CDR1 SGHRS, CDR2 YFSETQ. CDR3 coding DNA: TGCGCCACCCAGGGGGACGGGGGGAGCACTGAAGCTTTCTTT. Protein: CATQGDGGSTEAFF.

V gene TRBV7-9 combines with J gene TRBJ2-2; 9 bases align to TRBD1. V shed 0 bases, J shed 4 bases, and the junction held 3 bases outside the gene matches. Per germline, CDR1 SEHNR and CDR2 FQNEAQ (reference sequence). The CDR3 runs 16 residues. In DNA form, the CDR3 reads TGTGCCAGCAGCTTAGCGGGACAGGGAGGCACCGGGGAGCTGTTTTTT. Protein: CASSLAGQGGTGELFF.

The chain has TRBV5-1 and TRBJ1-3; 8 bases are a match to TRBD1. Germline V CDR1 and CDR2: SGHRS, YFSETQ. The CDR3 loop spans 16 amino acids. The junction had 8 bases not matched to a gene; V was cut back by 5 bases and J by 1 base. The CDR3 region is CASSDRQGLSGNTIYF. DNA for the CDR3: TGCGCCAGCAGTGACCGACAGGGGCTATCTGGAAACACCATATATTTT.

This clone has just one count. This sequence joins TRBV5-4 and TRBJ2-1; the match to TRBD2 covers 8 bases. In germline, CDR1 is SGHNT, CDR2 YYREEE (reference sequence). The V segment lost 4 bases and the J segment 2 bases; nucleotides outside the gene matches: 5. This CDR3 region has 15 residues. In DNA, the CDR3 is TGTGCCAGCAGCGCACTAGCGGATCCCTACAATGAGCAGTTCTTC. Its protein is CASSALADPYNEQFF.

In this sample, this clone turned up a few times. This rearrangement joins TRBV19 to TRBJ1-5, with D perhaps matching TRBD1 (5 bases). CDR1 is LNHDA, CDR2 SQIVND, per germline (reference sequence). This CDR3 has 15 residues. Deletions cut 5 bases from V and 1 base from J, with 12 bases between. The CDR3 DNA follows: TGTGCCAGTAGTTGGGGCGGGGGGAGCAATCAGCCCCAGCATTTT. Its translation is CASSWGGGSNQPQHF.

Here the CDR3 reads CASSGLSWEQYF. The CDR3 region has the DNA TGTGCCAGCAGCGGCTTGTCTTGGGAGCAGTACTTC. This rearrangement joins TRBV9 to TRBJ2-7; no definite D call. Looked up from germline, CDR1 is SGDLS and CDR2 is YYNGEE. V was shortened by 3 bases and J by 7 bases, with 11 bases between the two germline ends. The CDR3 spans 12 residues.

This clone was observed a single time. This chain joins TRBV6-5 and TRBJ2-1, with 11 bases aligning to TRBD2. V dropped 0 bases and J dropped 8; count of bases not matched to a gene: 3. The CDR3 has 15 residues. Germline CDR1 is MNHEY and CDR2 is SVGAGI. The CDR3 coding sequence is TGTGCCAGCAGTTACTCTAGCGGGGGGGCCGATGAGCAGTTCTTC. It yields the protein CASSYSSGGADEQFF.

This clone was seen a single time. The gene calls are TRBV10-2 and TRBJ1-4, with a weak D call TRBD1 (5 bases). The CDR3 loop spans 13 amino acids. Germline CDR1 WSHSY, CDR2 SAAADI. The V end lost 6 bases, the J end lost 6 bases, and 11 bases lay between the germline ends. In DNA form, the CDR3 reads TGCGCCAGCAGGGGGTGGGGGGATGAAAAACTGTTTTTT. This codes for CASRGWGDEKLFF.

The V gene is TRBV19, the J gene TRBJ2-7; tentative D call: TRBD1 (5 bases). CDR3 length equals 13 residues. Trimming removed 6 bases from V and 0 bases from J, with 9 bases in between. The V gene's germline CDR1 is LNHDA and CDR2 SQIVND (reference sequence). CDR3 sequence (DNA): TGTGCCAGTAGCCCAGGGTTCTCCTACGAGCAGTACTTC. It specifies CASSPGFSYEQYF.

The chain carries TRBV7-2 and TRBJ1-2, with D perhaps TRBD1 (5 bases). CDR3 size: 17 residues. CDR1 is SGHTA, CDR2 FQGNSA, per germline. V lost 2 bases to trimming and J lost 0 bases, with 16 bases between them. CDR3 region: CASSLLAGNFANYGYTF. The DNA for the CDR3 is TGTGCCAGCAGCTTACTTGCAGGGAACTTTGCTAACTATGGCTACACCTTC.

The V gene is TRBV5-1, the J gene TRBJ1-5; D not certain. CDR1 and CDR2 (germline): SGHRS, YFSETQ. The CDR3 loop spans 14 amino acids. The V and J ends lost 0 bases and 1 base respectively, with 5 bases between them. This chain's CDR3 is CASSLASSNQPQHF. Written as DNA, the CDR3 is TGCGCCAGCAGCTTGGCTTCAAGCAATCAGCCCCAGCATTTT.

The rearrangement uses TRBV6-5 and TRBJ2-1; D uncertain. The germline V gene has CDR1 MNHEY and CDR2 SVGAGI. There are 14 residues in the CDR3. Trimming took 0 bases from V and 10 from J, leaving 13 bases between them. CDR3 in amino acids: CASSYSGPALEQFF. DNA of the CDR3: TGTGCCAGCAGTTACTCCGGACCCGCTCTCGAGCAGTTCTTC.

The chain is built from TRBV4-1 and TRBJ1-5; TRBD1 aligns across 9 bases. The trim removed 4 bases at V and 10 bases at J, leaving 5 bases unmatched. CDR1 MGHRA and CDR2 YSYEKL come from the germline V gene. This CDR3 has 13 residues. The DNA of the CDR3 is TGCGCCAGCAGCCTCGGACAGGGGCCTCCCCAGCATTTT. This encodes CASSLGQGPPQHF.

Only one count was recorded for this clone. V and J are TRBV19 and TRBJ1-1; D call uncertain. V was clipped by 4 bases and J by 4 bases, with 16 bases between them. This CDR3 comprises 15 residues. Germline lookup yields CDR1 LNHDA and CDR2 SQIVND (reference sequence). CDR3 region: CASSTRHFRTTEAFF. As DNA, the CDR3 is TGTGCCAGTAGTACAAGACATTTCAGGACCACTGAAGCTTTCTTT.

The chain links TRBV30 to TRBJ1-4; D gene uncertain. CDR3 size: 14 residues. Germline-derived CDR1 and CDR2 are GTSNPN and SVGIG (reference sequence). V was cut by 0 bases and J by 3 bases, with 8 bases left in between. The CDR3 protein is CAWSVLSSNEKLFF. CDR3 in DNA: TGTGCCTGGAGTGTACTCAGCTCTAATGAAAAACTGTTTTTT.

J is TRBJ2-2 and V is TRBV5-1; D remains unclear. Between the trimmed V and J ends, which lost 4 bases and 4 bases, there was a span of 20 bases. Germline CDR1 SGHRS, CDR2 YFSETQ. This CDR3 is built from 17 residues. The CDR3 DNA reads TGCGCCAGCAGCACCCACCCCCGGGCCCGAACCACCGGGGAGCTGTTTTTT. It translates to CASSTHPRARTTGELFF.

The CDR3 DNA follows: TGCGCCAGCAGCCCGGACAGGGGAACAAACACTGAAGCTTTCTTT. Its translation is CASSPDRGTNTEAFF. V usage is TRBV4-3 and J usage is TRBJ1-1; 9 bases are a match to TRBD1. The CDR3 is 15 residues long. After removal of 4 bases from V and 2 bases from J, the junction contained 5 bases not matched to a gene. Germline values: CDR1 LGHNA, CDR2 YSLEER.

CDR3 in amino acids: CASGQGGGELFF. The CDR3 DNA sequence: TGTGCTAGTGGCCAGGGTGGCGGGGAGCTGTTTTTT. The chain joins TRBV12-5 to TRBJ2-2; tentatively, D is TRBD1 (5 bases). Trimming took off 6 bases at V and 7 bases at J, with 9 bases between the two ends. The CDR3 totals 12 residues. The germline gives CDR1 LGHNT, CDR2 FRNRAP. Variable domain in full (rest from reference TRBV12-5 and TRBJ2-2): DARVTQTPRHKVTEMGQEVTMRCQPILGHNTVFWYRQTMMQGLELLAYFRNRAPLDDSGMPKDRFSAEMPDATLATLKIQPSEPRDSAVYFCASGQGGGELFFGEGSRLTVL.

This clone was picked up a small number of times. The gene calls are TRBV6-4 and TRBJ1-1, with D possibly being TRBD1 (5 bases). The germline V gene has CDR1 MRHNA and CDR2 SNTAGT. This CDR3 is built from 14 residues. V dropped 2 bases and J dropped 1 base, with 8 bases sitting between them. The chain's CDR3 is CASSDGTGNTEAFF. The CDR3 coding sequence is TGTGCCAGCAGTGACGGGACGGGGAACACTGAAGCTTTCTTT.

V gene TRBV7-2 combines with J gene TRBJ2-7, with no clear D. Deletions cut 1 base from V and 4 bases from J, with 8 bases between. Germline assignment: CDR1 SGHTA and CDR2 FQGNSA. The CDR3 runs 13 residues. The CDR3 sequence is CASSLGSAYEQYF. In DNA, the CDR3 is TGTGCCAGCAGCTTAGGGTCGGCTTACGAGCAGTACTTC.

CDR3 protein: CASSGAYPRDGYTF. The CDR3 region has the DNA TGTGCCAGTAGTGGGGCATACCCCCGAGATGGCTACACCTTC. The chain recombines TRBV19 with TRBJ1-2, with a weak D call TRBD1 (5 bases). V lost 5 bases and J 6 bases, leaving 16 bases between the germline ends. This CDR3 is 14 amino acids long. The germline V gene encodes CDR1 LNHDA and CDR2 SQIVND (reference sequence).

The chain carries TRBV7-9 and TRBJ1-1; 8 nucleotides line up with TRBD1. J was trimmed by 4 bases and V by 4 bases; bases with no gene match: 5. Germline CDR1 SEHNR, CDR2 FQNEAQ (reference sequence). The CDR3 is 14 amino acids. The CDR3 here is CASSSSTGGTEAFF. DNA for the CDR3: TGTGCCAGCAGCTCTAGTACAGGGGGCACTGAAGCTTTCTTT.